This TCR beta chain was profiled in a study of T cells after yellow fever vaccination. Overall study: It was SMART-Seq v4 Ultra Low Input that prepared the fractions with low cell numbers. Notes on the study in general: Contaminating bulk clonotypes could be abundant in FACS-sorted repertoires. A small share of clonotypes appeared in both CD4 and CD8 compartments.

In making TCR cDNA, 5'RACE template switching added a universal primer site and UMIs to it. TCRdb re-called the 5' RACE reads through MiXCR, storing one row per CDR3 protein. The sample records a few hundred thousand distinct CDR3 sequences, around 21% being singletons. Germline V gives CDR1 SGHTA, CDR2 FQGTGA. The CDR3 runs to 17 residues. The V segment lost 3 bases and the J segment 4 bases; nucleotides outside the gene matches: 5. This clonotype was counted between two and nine times. Its antigen is undetermined. This TCR came from a man aged 30 to 45 who received the YFV17D yellow fever vaccine. The J gene is TRBJ2-3, the V gene TRBV7-3; 15 bases line up with TRBD2. The material was PBMCs, obtained 15 days after the yellow fever booster vaccination. CDR3 region: CASSFGTSGRLADTQYF. In nucleotides, the CDR3 is TGTGCCAGCAGCTTCGGGACTAGCGGGAGGTTGGCAGATACGCAGTATTTT.